This TCR delta chain was observed in a study of gamma-delta chains in newborns, infants, children. Study context: Innate gammadelta T cells reportedly expand polyclonally right after birth, driven by microbial exposure, per the title.

This clone was picked up a small number of times. TCRdb re-identified clones in the reads via CATT. The sample contains some 10,000 delta-chain clones, around 9% of which appear only once. CDR3 size: 19 residues. CDR1 is GEAIGNYY and CDR2 is EKD in the germline V gene. The V gene end was trimmed by 3 bases and the J gene end by 0 bases; junction bases not matched to a gene: 6. Sequenced material: blood. The chain combines TRDV2 with TRDJ3; 11 bases match TRDD3. The clonotype comes from a child who was a newborn, infant or young child, either healthy, febrile or measles-vaccinated (not recorded which). This CDR3 is CACDSLLGDNSWDTRQMFF. CDR3 nucleotide sequence: TGTGCCTGTGACTCTTTACTGGGGGATAACTCCTGGGACACCCGACAGATGTTTTTC.